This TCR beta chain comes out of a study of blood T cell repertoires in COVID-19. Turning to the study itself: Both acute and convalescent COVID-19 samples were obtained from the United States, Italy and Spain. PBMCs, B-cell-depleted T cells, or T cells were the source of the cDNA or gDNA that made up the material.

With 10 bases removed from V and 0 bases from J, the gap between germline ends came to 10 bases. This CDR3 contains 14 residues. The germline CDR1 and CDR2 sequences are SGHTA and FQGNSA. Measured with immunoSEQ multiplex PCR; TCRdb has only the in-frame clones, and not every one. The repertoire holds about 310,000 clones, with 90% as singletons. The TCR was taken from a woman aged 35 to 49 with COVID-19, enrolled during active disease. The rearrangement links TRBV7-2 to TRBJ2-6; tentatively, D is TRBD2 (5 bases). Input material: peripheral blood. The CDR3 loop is CATTGSSGANVLTF. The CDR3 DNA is TGTGCCACCACGGGGAGCTCTGGGGCCAACGTCCTGACTTTC.